This TCR beta chain was captured in a study of shared clonotypes between healthy human individuals. Study outcomes and limitations: Represented genetic and exposure-history diversity was restricted by having few donors. Sharing across four donors was seen in roughly 5.2% of naive CD4 clonotypes. Memory subsets generally showed smaller estimated richness than naive subsets did.

On this clone itself: As yet, its antigen is unknown.

Sequencing was performed with immunoSEQ multiplex PCR; in TCRdb, only in-frame clones are kept and a portion is missing. The data contain 1 million to 1.2 million clones, approximately 80% of them singletons. The TCR comes from a man between 18 and 29 years old in good health. Some clones in this sample may be carry-over from other donors' samples. Sequencing was carried out using memory CD4+ T cells from PBMCs. Regarding subset: CD45RA-negative fraction.

The CDR3 coding sequence is TGCGCCAGCAGCTTGGCCCGGGCGGGAGGTAAAGAGACCCAGTACTTC. Amino acids: CASSLARAGGKETQYF. The rearrangement joins TRBV5-1 to TRBJ2-5; 8 bases match TRBD2. The J segment lost 3 bases and the V segment lost 0 bases, leaving 7 bases of the junction unmatched. The CDR3 runs to 16 residues. CDR1 and CDR2 from the germline V gene are SGHRS and YFSETQ.